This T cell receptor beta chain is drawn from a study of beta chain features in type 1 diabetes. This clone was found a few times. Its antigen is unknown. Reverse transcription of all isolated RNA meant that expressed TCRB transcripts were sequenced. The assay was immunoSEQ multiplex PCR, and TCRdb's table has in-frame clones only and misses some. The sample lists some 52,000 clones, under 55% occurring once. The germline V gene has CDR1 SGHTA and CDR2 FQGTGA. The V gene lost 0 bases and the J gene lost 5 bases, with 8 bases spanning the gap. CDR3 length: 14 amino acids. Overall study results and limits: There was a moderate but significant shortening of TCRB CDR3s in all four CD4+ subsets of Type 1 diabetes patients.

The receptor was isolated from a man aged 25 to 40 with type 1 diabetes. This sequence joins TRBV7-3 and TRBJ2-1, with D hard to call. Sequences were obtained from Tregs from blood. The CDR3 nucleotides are TGTGCCAGCAGCTTAACACAGAGAGACAATGAGCAGTTCTTC. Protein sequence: CASSLTQRDNEQFF.